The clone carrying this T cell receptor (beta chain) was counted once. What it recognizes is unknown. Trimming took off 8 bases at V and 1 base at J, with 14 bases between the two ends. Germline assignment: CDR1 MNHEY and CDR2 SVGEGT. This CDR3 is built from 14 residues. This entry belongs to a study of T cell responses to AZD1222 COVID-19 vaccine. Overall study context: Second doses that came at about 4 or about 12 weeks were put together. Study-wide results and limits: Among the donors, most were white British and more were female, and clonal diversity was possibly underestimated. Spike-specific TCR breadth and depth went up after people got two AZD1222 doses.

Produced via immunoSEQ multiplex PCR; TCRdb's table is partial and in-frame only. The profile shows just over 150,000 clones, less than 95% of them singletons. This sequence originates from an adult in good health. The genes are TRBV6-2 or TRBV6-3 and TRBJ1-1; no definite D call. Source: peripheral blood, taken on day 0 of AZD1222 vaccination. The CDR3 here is CASRPIDPNTEAFF. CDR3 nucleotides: TGTGCCAGCCGCCCGATAGACCCGAACACTGAAGCTTTCTTT.